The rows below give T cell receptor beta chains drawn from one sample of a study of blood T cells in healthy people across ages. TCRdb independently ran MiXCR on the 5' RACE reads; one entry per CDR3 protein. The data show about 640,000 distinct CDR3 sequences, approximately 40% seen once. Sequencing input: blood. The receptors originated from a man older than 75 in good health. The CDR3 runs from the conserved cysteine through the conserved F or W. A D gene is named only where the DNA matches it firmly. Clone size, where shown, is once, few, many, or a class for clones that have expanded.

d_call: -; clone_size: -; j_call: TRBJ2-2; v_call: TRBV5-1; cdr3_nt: TGCGCCAGCAGCTTGGGGCAGACCGCGAACACCGGGGAGCTGTTTTTT; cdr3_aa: CASSLGQTANTGELFF
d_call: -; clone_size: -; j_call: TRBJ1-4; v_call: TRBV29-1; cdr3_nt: TGCAGCGTCGGGGACACGAAAAAACTGTTTTTT; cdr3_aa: CSVGDTKKLFF
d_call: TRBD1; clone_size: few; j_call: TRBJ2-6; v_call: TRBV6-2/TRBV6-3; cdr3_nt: TGTGCCAGCACCCAAACAGGGGGGTCTGGGGCCAACGTCCTGACTTTC; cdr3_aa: CASTQTGGSGANVLTF
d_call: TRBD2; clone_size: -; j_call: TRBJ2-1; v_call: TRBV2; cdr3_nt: TGTGCCAGCAGCCGACTAGCGGACAATGAGCAGTTCTTC; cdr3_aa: CASSRLADNEQFF
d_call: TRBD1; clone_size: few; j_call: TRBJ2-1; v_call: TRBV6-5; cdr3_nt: TGTGCCAGTCACAGGGGGCGAAACAATGAGCAGTTCTTC; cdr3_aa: CASHRGRNNEQFF
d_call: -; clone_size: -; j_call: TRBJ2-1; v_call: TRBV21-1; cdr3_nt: TGTGCCAGCGGCCTTGTAGAGGGACAGGGGTTCTACAATGAGCAGTTCTTC; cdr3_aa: CASGLVEGQGFYNEQFF
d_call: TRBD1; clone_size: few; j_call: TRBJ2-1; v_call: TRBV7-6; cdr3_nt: TGTGCCAGCAGCTTAGTCCCTTCCGGACCGGGACAGGGAGACAATGAGCAGTTCTTC; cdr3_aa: CASSLVPSGPGQGDNEQFF
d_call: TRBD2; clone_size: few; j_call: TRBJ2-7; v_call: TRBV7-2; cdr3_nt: TGTGCCAGCAGCGCCCAGCGGGGGGGCAGGTACGAGCAGTACTTC; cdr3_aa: CASSAQRGGRYEQYF
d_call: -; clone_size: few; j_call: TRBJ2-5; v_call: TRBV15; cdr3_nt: TGTGCCACCAGCAGAGGGGATTCAAAGGAGACCCAGTACTTC; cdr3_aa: CATSRGDSKETQYF
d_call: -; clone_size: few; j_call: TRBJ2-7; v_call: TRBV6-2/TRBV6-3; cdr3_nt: TGTGCCAGCACCCGCTCAGGAACCTACGAGCAGTACTTC; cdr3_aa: CASTRSGTYEQYF
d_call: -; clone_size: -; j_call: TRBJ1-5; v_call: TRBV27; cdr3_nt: TGTGCCAGCAGTTTAAGAGAAAATCCGCCCCAGCATTTT; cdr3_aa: CASSLRENPPQHF
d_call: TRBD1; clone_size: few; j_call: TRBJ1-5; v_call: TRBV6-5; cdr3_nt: TGTGCCAGCAGACCGGACAGGTCTCGCAATCAGCCCCAGCATTTT; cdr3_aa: CASRPDRSRNQPQHF